This is a list of T cell receptor beta chains from one sample in a study of cytomegalovirus exposure and HLA in healthy donors. Here immunoSEQ multiplex PCR was the method, and the copy in TCRdb shows in-frame clones only, minus some. Of 90,000 to 150,000 clones listed, around 70% are singletons. Sequencing was carried out using PBMCs. All receptors derive from a woman aged 40 to 50 in good health and CMV-seronegative. The CDR3 runs from the conserved cysteine through the conserved F or W. D genes are given only for firm matches. Where a row states a size, it is once, few, many or the class of an expanded clone; other rows omit it.

v_call	j_call	cdr3_length	clone_size	d_call	cdr3_nt	cdr3_aa
TRBV30	TRBJ2-3	15	NA	NA	TGTGCCTGGAGTGACACAGGGTTCAGCACAGATACGCAGTATTTT	CAWSDTGFSTDTQYF
TRBV7-6	TRBJ1-4	16	NA	NA	TGTGCCAGCAGCGCCCTTGTCCCAGCGCCTAATGAAAAACTGTTTTTT	CASSALVPAPNEKLFF
TRBV28	TRBJ2-3	17	NA	TRBD2	TGTGCCAGCAGTTATACTAGCGGGAGTTGGGGCCCAGATACGCAGTATTTT	CASSYTSGSWGPDTQYF
TRBV6-5	TRBJ1-1	14	NA	NA	TGTGCCAGCAGACGCCGGGAGGCCCACACTGAAGCTTTCTTT	CASRRREAHTEAFF
TRBV4-2	TRBJ2-5	15	few	NA	TGTGCCAGCAGCCAAGATGGCAGGGTCCAAGAGACCCAGTACTTC	CASSQDGRVQETQYF
TRBV7-6	TRBJ2-7	11	once	NA	TGTGCCAGCAGCTTAGCCGACGAGCAGTACTTC	CASSLADEQYF
TRBV29-1	TRBJ1-2	14	NA	NA	TGCAGCGTTGAATCTCCAGGGCGAGGTGTTGGCTACACCTTC	CSVESPGRGVGYTF
TRBV4-3	TRBJ2-3	13	NA	NA	TGCGCCAGCAGCCGGGGGGAGGCAGATACGCAGTATTTT	CASSRGEADTQYF
TRBV11-2	TRBJ2-2	16	NA	NA	TGTGCCAGCAGCTTACAGTCTAGGGGGAGCACCGGGGAGCTGTTTTTT	CASSLQSRGSTGELFF
TRBV5-1	TRBJ2-3	13	NA	TRBD2	TGCGCCAGTACCACGGGAGGGGCAGATACGCAGTATTTT	CASTTGGADTQYF
TRBV5-1	TRBJ2-7	14	NA	NA	TGCGCCAGCAGCCCCTCGGGGGACGGGGGCGAGCAGTACTTC	CASSPSGDGGEQYF
TRBV13	TRBJ2-2	15	once	NA	TGTGCCAGCACAAAGCAGGAGGACAACACCGGGGAGCTGTTTTTT	CASTKQEDNTGELFF
TRBV9	TRBJ2-7	14	once	NA	TGTGCCAGCAGCGTTAGCGGCGAGTCAGGCGAGCAGTACTTC	CASSVSGESGEQYF
TRBV4-2	TRBJ2-7	18	NA	NA	TGTGCCAGCAGCCAATGGGTCCCGGCGGGACAGCGCTCCTACGAGCAGTACTTC	CASSQWVPAGQRSYEQYF
TRBV7-9	TRBJ2-7	16	NA	NA	TGTTCCAGCAGCTTCGTGTCAGGGGCCGTCTACTACGAGCAGTACTTC	CSSSFVSGAVYYEQYF
TRBV10-3	TRBJ2-1	16	NA	TRBD2	TGTGCCATCAGTGAGTACCTAGCGGGCGAACACAATGAGCAGTTCTTC	CAISEYLAGEHNEQFF
TRBV5-1	TRBJ2-3	14	once	TRBD1	TGCGCCAGCGGGGACAGGGGTAGGACAGATACGCAGTATTTT	CASGDRGRTDTQYF
TRBV19	TRBJ2-5	15	NA	TRBD2	TGTGCCAGTAGCACACTAGCGGGGGTTGGAGAGACCCAGTACTTC	CASSTLAGVGETQYF
TRBV6-5	TRBJ2-7	13	NA	TRBD2	TGTGCCAGCAGCCAACTAGCGGGGTACGAGCAGTACTTC	CASSQLAGYEQYF
TRBV4-2	TRBJ1-5	16	NA	NA	TGTGCCAGCAGCCAAGAGCCCGGGGAGGTCAATCAGCCCCAGCATTTT	CASSQEPGEVNQPQHF
TRBV5-4	TRBJ2-6	15	NA	NA	TGTGCCAGCCGCGACCAGGGGCATGGGGCCAACGTCCTGACTTTC	CASRDQGHGANVLTF
TRBV7-9	TRBJ2-1	16	NA	TRBD2	TGTGCCAGCAGTCCTAGCGGGACGAGCTCCTACAATGAGCAGTTCTTC	CASSPSGTSSYNEQFF
TRBV5-4	TRBJ2-7	15	NA	NA	TGTGCCAGCAGCTTGAGTCGTGGGAGCTCCTACGAGCAGTACTTC	CASSLSRGSSYEQYF
TRBV30	TRBJ1-3	14	NA	NA	TGTGCCGGAGCGGGACGCAACTCTGGAAACACCATATATTTT	CAGAGRNSGNTIYF
TRBV5-4	TRBJ2-2	15	NA	TRBD2	TGTGCCAGCAGCCCAAGCGGGGTGAACACCGGGGAGCTGTTTTTT	CASSPSGVNTGELFF
TRBV29-1	TRBJ2-7	15	few	TRBD2	TGCAGCGTTGAAAAGTCGGCTAGCGGGGGGTACGAGCAGTACTTC	CSVEKSASGGYEQYF
TRBV14	TRBJ2-5	12	NA	NA	TGTGCCAGCAGCCAGCGGCAAGAGACCCAGTACTTC	CASSQRQETQYF
TRBV19	TRBJ1-2	14	NA	NA	TGTGCCAGTAGAAAAGTAGCTTCGCCAAGAGGCTACACCTTC	CASRKVASPRGYTF
TRBV30	TRBJ1-5	13	few	NA	TGTGCCTGGAGTTTCCAGGGTAATCAGCCCCAGCATTTT	CAWSFQGNQPQHF
TRBV5-1	TRBJ2-7	19	NA	TRBD2	TGCGCCAGCAGCTTGGCCTCTTCCCCAGGACTAGCGGGCGCCTACGAGCAGTACTTC	CASSLASSPGLAGAYEQYF
TRBV10-3	TRBJ2-3	16	NA	TRBD2	TGTGCCATCAGTGAGTCGACGCGGGGGGGCCCAGATACGCAGTATTTT	CAISESTRGGPDTQYF